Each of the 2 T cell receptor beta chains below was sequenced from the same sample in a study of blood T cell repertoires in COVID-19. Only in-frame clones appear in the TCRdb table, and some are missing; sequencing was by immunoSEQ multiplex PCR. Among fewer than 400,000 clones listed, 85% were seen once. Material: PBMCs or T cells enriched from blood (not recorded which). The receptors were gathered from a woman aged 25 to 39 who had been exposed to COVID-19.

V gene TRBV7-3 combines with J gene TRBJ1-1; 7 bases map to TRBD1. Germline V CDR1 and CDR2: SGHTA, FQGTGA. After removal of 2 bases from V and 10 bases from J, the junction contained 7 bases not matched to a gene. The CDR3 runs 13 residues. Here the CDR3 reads CASSLGGGGPAFF. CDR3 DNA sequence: TGTGCCAGCAGCTTAGGAGGGGGCGGACCAGCTTTCTTT. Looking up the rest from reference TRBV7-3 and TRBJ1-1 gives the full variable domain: GAGVSQTPSNKVTEKGKYVELRCDPISGHTALYWYRQSLGQGPEFLIYFQGTGAADDSGLPNDRFFAVRPEGSVSTLKIQRTERGDSAVYLCASSLGGGGPAFFGQGTRLTVV.

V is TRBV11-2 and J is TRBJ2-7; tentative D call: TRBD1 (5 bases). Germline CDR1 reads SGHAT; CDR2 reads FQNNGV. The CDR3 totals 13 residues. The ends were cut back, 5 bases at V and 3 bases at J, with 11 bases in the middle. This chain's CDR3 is CASSPRQIYEQYF. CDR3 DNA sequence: TGTGCCAGCAGCCCACGACAGATCTACGAGCAGTACTTC. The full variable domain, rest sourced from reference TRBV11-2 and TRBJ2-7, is EAGVAQSPRYKIIEKRQSVAFWCNPISGHATLYWYQQILGQGPKLLIQFQNNGVVDDSQLPKDRFSAERLKGVDSTLKIQPAKLEDSAVYLCASSPRQIYEQYFGPGTRLTVT.